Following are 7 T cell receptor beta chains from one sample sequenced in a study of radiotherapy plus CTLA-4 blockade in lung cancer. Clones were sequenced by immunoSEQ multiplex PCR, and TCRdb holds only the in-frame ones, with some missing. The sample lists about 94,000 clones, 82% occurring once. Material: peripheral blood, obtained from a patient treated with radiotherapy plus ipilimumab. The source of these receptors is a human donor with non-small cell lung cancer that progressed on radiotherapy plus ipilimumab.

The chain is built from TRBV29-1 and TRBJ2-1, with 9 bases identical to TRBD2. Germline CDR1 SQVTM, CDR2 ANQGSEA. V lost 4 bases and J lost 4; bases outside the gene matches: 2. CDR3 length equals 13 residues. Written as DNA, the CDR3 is TGCAGCGTTGTACTAGCGGGTTACAATGAGCAGTTCTTC. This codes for CSVVLAGYNEQFF.

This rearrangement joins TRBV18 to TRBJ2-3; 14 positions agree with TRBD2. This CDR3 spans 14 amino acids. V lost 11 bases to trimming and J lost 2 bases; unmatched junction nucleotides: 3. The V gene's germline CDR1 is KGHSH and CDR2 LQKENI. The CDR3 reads CAGGLAGVTDTQYF. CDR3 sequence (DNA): TGTGCCGGGGGACTAGCGGGAGTCACAGATACGCAGTATTTT.

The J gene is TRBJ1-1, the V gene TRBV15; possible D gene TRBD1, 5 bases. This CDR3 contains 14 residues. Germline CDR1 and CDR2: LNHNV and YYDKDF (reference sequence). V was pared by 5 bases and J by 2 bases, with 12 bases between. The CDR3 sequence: CATSLGRLNTEAFF. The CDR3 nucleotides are TGTGCCACCAGCCTGGGACGGCTTAACACTGAAGCTTTCTTT.

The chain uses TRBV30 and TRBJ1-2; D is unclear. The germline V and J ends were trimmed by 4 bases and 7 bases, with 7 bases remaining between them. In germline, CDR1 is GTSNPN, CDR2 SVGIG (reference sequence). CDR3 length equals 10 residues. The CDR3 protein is CAWKYLGYTF. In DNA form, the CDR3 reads TGTGCCTGGAAATACCTTGGCTACACCTTC.

CDR3 sequence: CASSLLLSKTYNGYTF. The DNA for the CDR3 is TGTGCCAGCAGTTTATTGTTGTCCAAGACCTATAATGGCTACACCTTC. This chain links TRBV28 with TRBJ1-2, with D unresolved. This CDR3 has 16 residues. From germline, CDR1 is MDHEN and CDR2 SYDVKM. Trimming took off 1 base at V and 6 bases at J, with 18 bases between the two ends.

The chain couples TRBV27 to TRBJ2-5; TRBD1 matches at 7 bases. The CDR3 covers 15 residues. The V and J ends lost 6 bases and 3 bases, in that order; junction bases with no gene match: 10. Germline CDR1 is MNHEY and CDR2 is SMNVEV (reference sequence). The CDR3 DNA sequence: TGTGCCAGCAGCTTTGGGACAGTGAACAAAGAGACCCAGTACTTC. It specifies CASSFGTVNKETQYF.

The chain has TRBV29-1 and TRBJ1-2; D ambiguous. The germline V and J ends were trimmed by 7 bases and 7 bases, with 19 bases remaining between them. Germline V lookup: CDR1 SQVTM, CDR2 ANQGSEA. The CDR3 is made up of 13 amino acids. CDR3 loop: CSANPIGNFGYTF. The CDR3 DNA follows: TGCAGCGCCAATCCTATTGGCAATTTTGGCTACACCTTC.